This T cell receptor beta chain was recovered during a study of cytomegalovirus exposure and HLA in healthy donors. Turning to this clone: Its cognate antigen is unknown.

The ends were cut back, 1 base at V and 2 bases at J, with 13 bases in the middle. Germline V CDR1 and CDR2: SGHTA, FQGNSA. The CDR3 totals 16 residues. Amplification used 60 Vbeta primers and 13 Jbeta primers. Clones were read by immunoSEQ multiplex PCR, and TCRdb kept only the in-frame ones, dropping some. Of some 200,000 clones in the sample, around four fifths were seen once. Regarding the study as a whole: Rates of TCR association differed by HLA locus in a later analysis, with DRB1 highest and HLA-C lowest. Highly shared sequence variants in one cluster were likely a sequencing artifact. The classifier reportedly diagnosed cytomegalovirus status with high sensitivity and specificity.

The sequence was obtained from a woman aged 40 to 50 in good health and CMV-seronegative. The rearrangement uses TRBV7-2 and TRBJ2-3; D is perhaps TRBD2 (6 bases). Specimen: PBMCs. This CDR3 is CASSLGLAPYTDTQYF. In DNA, the CDR3 is TGTGCCAGCAGCTTAGGGCTAGCGCCTTACACAGATACGCAGTATTTT.